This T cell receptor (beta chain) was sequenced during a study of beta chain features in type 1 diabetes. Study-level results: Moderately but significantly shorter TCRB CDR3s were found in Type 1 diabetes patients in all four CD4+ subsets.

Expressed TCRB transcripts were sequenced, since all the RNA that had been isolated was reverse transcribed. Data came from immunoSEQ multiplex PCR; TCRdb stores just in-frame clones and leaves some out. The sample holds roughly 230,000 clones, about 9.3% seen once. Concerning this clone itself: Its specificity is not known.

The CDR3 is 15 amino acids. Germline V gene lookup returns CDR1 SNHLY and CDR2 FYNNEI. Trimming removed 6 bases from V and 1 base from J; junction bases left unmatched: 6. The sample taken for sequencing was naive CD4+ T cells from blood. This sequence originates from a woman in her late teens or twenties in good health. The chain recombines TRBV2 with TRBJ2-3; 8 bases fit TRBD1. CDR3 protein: CASRGQGVGTDTQYF. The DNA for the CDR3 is TGTGCCAGCAGAGGACAGGGTGTCGGCACAGATACGCAGTATTTT.